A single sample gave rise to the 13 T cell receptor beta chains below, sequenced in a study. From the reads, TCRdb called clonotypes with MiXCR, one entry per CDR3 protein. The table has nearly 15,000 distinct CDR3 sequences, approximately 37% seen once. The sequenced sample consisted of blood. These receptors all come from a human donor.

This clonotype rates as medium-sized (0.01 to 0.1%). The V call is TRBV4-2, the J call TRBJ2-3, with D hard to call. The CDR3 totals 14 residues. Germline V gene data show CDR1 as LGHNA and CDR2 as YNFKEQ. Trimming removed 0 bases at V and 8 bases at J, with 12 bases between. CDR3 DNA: TGTGCCAGCAGCCAAGATGCTCCTAAGCTTACGCAGTATTTT. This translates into CASSQDAPKLTQYF.

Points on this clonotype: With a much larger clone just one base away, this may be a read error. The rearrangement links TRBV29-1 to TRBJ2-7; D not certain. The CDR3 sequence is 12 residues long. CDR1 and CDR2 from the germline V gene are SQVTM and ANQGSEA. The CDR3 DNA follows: TGCAGCGTTTCTCCCGCCGGTTACGAGCCGTACTTC. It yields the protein CSVSPAGYEPYF.

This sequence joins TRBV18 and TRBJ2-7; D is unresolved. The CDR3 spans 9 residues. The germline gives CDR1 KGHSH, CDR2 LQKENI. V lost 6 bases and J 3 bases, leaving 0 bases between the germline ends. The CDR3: CASSYEQYF. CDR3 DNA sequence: TGTGCCAGCTCCTACGAGCAGTACTTC.

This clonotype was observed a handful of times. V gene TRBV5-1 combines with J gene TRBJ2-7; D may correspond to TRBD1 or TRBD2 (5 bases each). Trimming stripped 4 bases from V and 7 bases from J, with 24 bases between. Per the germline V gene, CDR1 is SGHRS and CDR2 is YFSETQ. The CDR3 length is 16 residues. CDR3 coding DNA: TGCGCCAGCAGCCCTCCCCAGGGAGATGCGACGGGGGAGCAGTACTTC. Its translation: CASSPPQGDATGEQYF.

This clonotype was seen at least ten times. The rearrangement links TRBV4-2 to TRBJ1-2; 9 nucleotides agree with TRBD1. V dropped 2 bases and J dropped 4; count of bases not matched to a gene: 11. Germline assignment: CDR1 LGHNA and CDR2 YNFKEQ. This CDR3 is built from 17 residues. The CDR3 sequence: CASSQNRGGTGSYGYTF. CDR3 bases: TGTGCCAGCAGCCAAAACCGGGGTGGGACAGGGAGCTATGGCTACACCTTC.

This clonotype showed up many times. The CDR3 DNA is TGTGCCAGCTCAGCCGCAAACAATGAGCAGTTCTTC. As protein: CASSAANNEQFF. The genes are TRBV18 and TRBJ2-1; D unresolved. Trimming removed 5 bases from V and 5 bases from J, with 7 bases in between. Germline V gene lookup returns CDR1 KGHSH and CDR2 LQKENI. This CDR3 has 12 residues.

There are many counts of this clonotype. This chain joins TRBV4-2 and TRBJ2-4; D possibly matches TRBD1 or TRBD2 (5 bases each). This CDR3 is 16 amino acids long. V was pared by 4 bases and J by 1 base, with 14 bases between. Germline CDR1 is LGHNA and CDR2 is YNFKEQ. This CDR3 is CASSREGGHAKNIQYF. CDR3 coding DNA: TGTGCCAGCAGCCGGGAAGGAGGACACGCCAAAAACATTCAGTACTTC.

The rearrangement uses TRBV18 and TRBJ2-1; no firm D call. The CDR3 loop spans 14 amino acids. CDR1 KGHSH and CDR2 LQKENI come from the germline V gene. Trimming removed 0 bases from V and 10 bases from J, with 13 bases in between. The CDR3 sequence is CASSPPPPTYEQFF. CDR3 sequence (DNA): TGTGCCAGCTCACCACCGCCGCCAACCTACGAGCAGTTCTTC.

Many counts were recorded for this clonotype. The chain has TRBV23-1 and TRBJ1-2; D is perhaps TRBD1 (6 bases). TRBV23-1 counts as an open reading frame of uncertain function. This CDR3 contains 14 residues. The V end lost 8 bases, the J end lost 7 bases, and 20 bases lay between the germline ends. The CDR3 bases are TGCGCCAGCGCGCTAGAACAGGGAATCTGTGGCTACACCTTC. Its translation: CASALEQGICGYTF.

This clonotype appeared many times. CDR3: CAWSVLAGGPGELFF. CDR3 sequence (DNA): TGTGCCTGGAGTGTACTAGCGGGAGGGCCCGGGGAGCTGTTTTTT. The chain is built from TRBV30 and TRBJ2-2; 13 nucleotides match TRBD2. The CDR3 is 15 residues long. V shed 0 bases and J 6 bases; nucleotides not matched to a gene: 1. The V gene's germline CDR1 is GTSNPN and CDR2 SVGIG (reference sequence).

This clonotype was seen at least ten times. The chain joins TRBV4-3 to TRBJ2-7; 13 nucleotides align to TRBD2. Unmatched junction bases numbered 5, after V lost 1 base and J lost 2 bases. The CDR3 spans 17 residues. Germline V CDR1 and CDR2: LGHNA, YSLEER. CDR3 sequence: CASSQGTSGRWTYEQYF. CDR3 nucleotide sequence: TGCGCCAGCAGCCAAGGGACTAGCGGGAGATGGACCTACGAGCAGTACTTC.

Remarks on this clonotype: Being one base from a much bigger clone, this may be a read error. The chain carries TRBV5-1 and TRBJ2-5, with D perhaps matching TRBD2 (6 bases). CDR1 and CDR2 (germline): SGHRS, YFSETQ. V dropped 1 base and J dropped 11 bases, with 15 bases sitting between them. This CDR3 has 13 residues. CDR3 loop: CASSLSEGYEQYF. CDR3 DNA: TGCGCCAGCAGCTTGTCGGAGGGGTATGAGCAGTACTTC.

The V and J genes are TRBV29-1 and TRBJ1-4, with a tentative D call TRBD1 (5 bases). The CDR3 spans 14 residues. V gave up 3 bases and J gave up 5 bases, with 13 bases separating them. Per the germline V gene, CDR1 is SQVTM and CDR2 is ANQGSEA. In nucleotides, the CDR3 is TGCAGCGTTGAGGGTAGCGGGACGAATGAAAAACTGTTTTTT. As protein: CSVEGSGTNEKLFF.